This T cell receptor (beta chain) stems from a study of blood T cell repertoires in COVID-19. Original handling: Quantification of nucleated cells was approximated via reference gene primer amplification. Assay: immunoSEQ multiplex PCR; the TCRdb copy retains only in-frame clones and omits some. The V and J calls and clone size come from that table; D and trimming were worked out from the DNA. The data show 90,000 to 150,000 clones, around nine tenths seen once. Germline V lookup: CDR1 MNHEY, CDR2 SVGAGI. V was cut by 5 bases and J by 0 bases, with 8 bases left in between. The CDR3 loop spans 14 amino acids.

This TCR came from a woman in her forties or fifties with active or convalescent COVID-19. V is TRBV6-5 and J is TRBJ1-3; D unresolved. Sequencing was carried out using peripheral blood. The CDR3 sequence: CASSRSISGNTIYF. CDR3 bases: TGTGCCAGCAGTCGTTCTATCTCTGGAAACACCATATATTTT.